This T cell receptor beta chain was captured by sequencing in a study of blood T cell repertoires in COVID-19. With V trimmed by 5 bases and J by 7 bases, 2 bases remained unmatched. CDR1 is SGHAT, CDR2 FQNNGV, per germline. CDR3 length: 14 amino acids. Participants were aged about 18 to 89 years from about 25 US areas. Study processing details: Reference gene primer amplification in the assay estimated nucleated cell counts. Measured with immunoSEQ multiplex PCR; TCRdb has only the in-frame clones, and not every one. Clone size and the V and J calls come from that table; the DNA yielded D and trimming. The sample has hundreds of thousands of clones; around 89% are singletons.

J is TRBJ2-1 and V is TRBV11-2, with TRBD2 matching 13 bases. The TCR sequence derives from a woman aged 60-75 years in a cohort exposed to, infected with or recovered from COVID-19 (not recorded which). Sequencing used PBMCs or T cells enriched from blood (not recorded which). The CDR3 DNA reads TGTGCCAGCAGCGCGACTAGCGGGGGGAATGAGCAGTTCTTC. Protein: CASSATSGGNEQFF.